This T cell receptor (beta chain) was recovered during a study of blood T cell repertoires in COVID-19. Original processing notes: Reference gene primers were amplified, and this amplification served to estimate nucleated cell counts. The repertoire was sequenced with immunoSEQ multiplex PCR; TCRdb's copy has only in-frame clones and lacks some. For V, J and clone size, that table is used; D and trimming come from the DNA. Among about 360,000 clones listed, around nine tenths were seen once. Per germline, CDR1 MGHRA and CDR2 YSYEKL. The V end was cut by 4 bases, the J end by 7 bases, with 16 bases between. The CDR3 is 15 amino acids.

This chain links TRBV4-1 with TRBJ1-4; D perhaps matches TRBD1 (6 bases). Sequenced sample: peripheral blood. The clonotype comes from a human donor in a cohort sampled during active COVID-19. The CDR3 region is CASSRTAVGAEKLFF. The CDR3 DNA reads TGCGCCAGCAGCCGGACAGCAGTTGGTGCTGAAAAACTGTTTTTT.